Below are 18 T cell receptor beta chains sequenced from a single sample in a study of cytomegalovirus exposure and HLA in healthy donors. Both 60 Vbeta primers and 13 Jbeta primers went into the PCR. This table comes from immunoSEQ multiplex PCR, and its TCRdb copy is limited to in-frame clones, with some not included. The sample data list tens of thousands of clones. The sequencing input was PBMCs. These receptors were taken from a woman between 55 and 75 years old in good health and CMV-seronegative.

CDR3 sequence reads: CSVGEQGAATEAFF. The CDR3 DNA sequence: TGCAGCGTGGGAGAACAGGGGGCGGCCACTGAAGCTTTCTTT. The chain joins TRBV29-1 to TRBJ1-1; TRBD1 aligns across 9 bases. The CDR3 runs 14 residues. Germline-derived CDR1 and CDR2 are SQVTM and ANQGSEA. J gave up 4 bases and V 6 bases, and 9 bases lay outside the gene matches.

The V call is TRBV6-5, the J call TRBJ2-2, with a weak D call TRBD1 (5 bases). Trimming removed 0 bases from V and 3 bases from J, with 11 bases in between. Germline V gene lookup returns CDR1 MNHEY and CDR2 SVGAGI. The CDR3 covers 16 residues. This CDR3 is CASSYSPTEHTGELFF. The CDR3 bases are TGTGCCAGCAGTTACTCACCGACAGAGCACACCGGGGAGCTGTTTTTT.

The chain couples TRBV10-3 to TRBJ2-2; 8 positions agree with TRBD1. This CDR3 is built from 16 residues. CDR1 ENHRY and CDR2 SYGVKD come from the germline V gene. V trimming: 3 bases; J trimming: 4 bases; junction bases outside the gene matches: 7. CDR3 sequence: CAISEKDRVRTGELFF. In nucleotides, the CDR3 is TGTGCCATCAGTGAAAAGGACAGGGTACGCACCGGGGAGCTGTTTTTT.

This rearrangement joins TRBV5-1 to TRBJ2-1; D perhaps matches TRBD2 (5 bases). The CDR3 length is 12 residues. CDR1 is SGHRS, CDR2 YFSETQ, per germline. V was cut by 5 bases and J by 5 bases, with 8 bases left in between. The CDR3 sequence is CASRGLDNEQFF. The CDR3 DNA reads as TGCGCCAGCAGAGGACTTGACAATGAGCAGTTCTTC.

The CDR3 region is CASSFGRAPSTNEKLFF. The CDR3 nucleotides are TGTGCCAGCAGCTTTGGCAGGGCCCCCTCAACTAATGAAAAACTGTTTTTT. The V gene is TRBV7-2, the J gene TRBJ1-4, with a tentative D call TRBD1 (5 bases). From germline, CDR1 is SGHTA and CDR2 FQGNSA. This CDR3 has 17 residues. With 3 bases removed from V and 0 bases from J, the gap between germline ends came to 14 bases.

This rearrangement joins TRBV19 to TRBJ2-7; perhaps TRBD1 as D (6 bases). This CDR3 is 14 amino acids long. The germline V gene has CDR1 LNHDA and CDR2 SQIVND (reference sequence). V lost 4 bases and J 1 base, leaving 11 bases between the germline ends. This CDR3 is CASSKDRLSYEQYF. CDR3 coding DNA: TGTGCCAGTAGTAAAGACAGGCTATCCTACGAGCAGTACTTC.

V gene TRBV9 combines with J gene TRBJ2-5; D is perhaps TRBD2 (6 bases). Trimming shortened V by 0 bases and J by 3 bases, and 12 bases separated the two germline ends. Germline V gene lookup returns CDR1 SGDLS and CDR2 YYNGEE. The CDR3 sequence is 15 residues long. Written as DNA, the CDR3 is TGTGCCAGCAGCGTAGAATGGCGGGGCAAAGAGACCCAGTACTTC. Protein: CASSVEWRGKETQYF.

The chain links TRBV13 to TRBJ2-3; 10 bases map to TRBD2. The CDR3 runs to 17 residues. The junction had 6 bases not matched to a gene; V was cut back by 0 bases and J by 3 bases. The germline gives CDR1 PRHDT, CDR2 FYEKMQ (reference sequence). The DNA for the CDR3 is TGTGCCAGCAGCTTAGGATCCTGGACTAGCGGAACAGATACGCAGTATTTT. This encodes CASSLGSWTSGTDTQYF.

The chain joins TRBV7-3 to TRBJ2-1; D possibly corresponds to TRBD2 (6 bases). CDR1 is SGHTA and CDR2 is FQGTGA in the germline V gene. V was cut by 5 bases and J by 2 bases, with 16 bases left in between. The CDR3 length is 16 residues. This chain's CDR3 is CASSPGGGNAYNEQFF. The DNA for the CDR3 is TGTGCCAGCAGCCCCGGAGGCGGGAACGCCTACAATGAGCAGTTCTTC.

The chain couples TRBV28 to TRBJ1-2; TRBD1 aligns across 8 bases. The CDR3 is 14 residues long. In germline, CDR1 is MDHEN, CDR2 SYDVKM. V shed 5 bases, J shed 7 bases, and the junction held 9 bases outside the gene matches. CDR3 bases: TGTGCCAGCAGTGCTGGGGGCAGGGGGCCTGGCTACACCTTC. Amino acids: CASSAGGRGPGYTF.

The rearrangement links TRBV7-6 to TRBJ2-4; TRBD2 is a possible D gene (6 bases). Trimming took off 1 base at V and 10 bases at J, with 11 bases between the two ends. The CDR3 contains 13 residues. CDR1 SGHVS and CDR2 FNYEAQ come from the germline V gene. This CDR3 is CASSLGREDIQYF. The CDR3 DNA reads as TGTGCCAGCAGCTTAGGCAGGGAGGATATTCAGTACTTC.

V gene TRBV7-2 combines with J gene TRBJ2-7; 8 nucleotides agree with TRBD2. This CDR3 has 17 residues. Trimming removed 1 base from V and 0 bases from J; junction bases left unmatched: 8. Germline assignment: CDR1 SGHTA and CDR2 FQGNSA. The CDR3 loop reads CASSLGGRGASSYEQYF. The CDR3, as DNA: TGTGCCAGCAGCTTAGGAGGGCGGGGGGCTAGCTCCTACGAGCAGTACTTC.

The rearrangement uses TRBV6-4 and TRBJ2-3; perhaps TRBD2 as D (6 bases). Germline assignment: CDR1 MRHNA and CDR2 SNTAGT. The germline V and J ends were trimmed by 6 bases and 6 bases, with 16 bases remaining between them. The CDR3 spans 14 residues. CDR3 nucleotides: TGTGCCAGCAGCCACGATGGCGGGAAGGATACGCAGTATTTT. Protein sequence: CASSHDGGKDTQYF.

The genes are TRBV19 and TRBJ2-3, with D unresolved. CDR1 and CDR2 from the germline V gene are LNHDA and SQIVND (reference sequence). CDR3 length: 15 amino acids. The V end was cut by 4 bases, the J end by 0 bases, with 11 bases between. The CDR3 DNA follows: TGTGCCAGTAGTAGGTGGAAGACTAGCACAGATACGCAGTATTTT. Encoded protein: CASSRWKTSTDTQYF.

The V call is TRBV9, the J call TRBJ1-2; tentatively, D is TRBD1 (5 bases). V was trimmed by 3 bases and J by 0 bases, leaving 15 bases between them. The CDR3 is made up of 16 amino acids. Per germline, CDR1 SGDLS and CDR2 YYNGEE. The CDR3 DNA sequence: TGTGCCAGCAGCGCCCGGGGGGGAACCTCTAACTATGGCTACACCTTC. It codes for CASSARGGTSNYGYTF.

The J gene is TRBJ1-2, the V gene TRBV6-5; D remains unclear. V was shortened by 7 bases and J by 7 bases, with 19 bases between the two germline ends. CDR1 is MNHEY, CDR2 SVGAGI, per germline. The CDR3 extends over 14 amino acids. The DNA of the CDR3 is TGTGCCAGCACCGACGAGTGGGAGGCGAGTGGCTACACCTTC. As protein: CASTDEWEASGYTF.

The chain joins TRBV5-8 to TRBJ2-1; 14 positions match TRBD2. J gave up 12 bases and V 0 bases, and 5 bases lay outside the gene matches. This CDR3 has 15 amino acids. Germline lookup yields CDR1 SGHTS and CDR2 YDEGEE. The CDR3 region has the DNA TGTGCCAGCAGCTTGGTTCGACTAGCGGGAGGGCCGCAGTTCTTC. This codes for CASSLVRLAGGPQFF.

The rearrangement links TRBV29-1 to TRBJ2-1, with 9 bases lining up with TRBD2. The germline gives CDR1 SQVTM, CDR2 ANQGSEA. The trim removed 4 bases at V and 5 bases at J, leaving 3 bases unmatched. The CDR3 is made up of 13 amino acids. CDR3 region: CSVGGGEDNEQFF. The CDR3 DNA sequence: TGCAGCGTTGGCGGGGGGGAGGACAATGAGCAGTTCTTC.